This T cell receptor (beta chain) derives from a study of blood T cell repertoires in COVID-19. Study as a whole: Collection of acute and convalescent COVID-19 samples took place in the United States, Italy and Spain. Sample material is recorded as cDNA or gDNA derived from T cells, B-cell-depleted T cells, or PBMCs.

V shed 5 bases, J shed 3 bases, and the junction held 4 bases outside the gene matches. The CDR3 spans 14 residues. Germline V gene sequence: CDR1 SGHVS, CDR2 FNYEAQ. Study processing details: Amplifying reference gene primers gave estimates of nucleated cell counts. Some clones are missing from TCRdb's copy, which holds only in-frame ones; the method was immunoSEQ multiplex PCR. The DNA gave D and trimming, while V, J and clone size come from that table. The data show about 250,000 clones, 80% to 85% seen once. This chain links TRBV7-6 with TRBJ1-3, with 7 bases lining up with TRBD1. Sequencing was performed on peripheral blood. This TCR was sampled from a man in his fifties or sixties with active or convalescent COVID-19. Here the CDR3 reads CASSPGGIGNTIYF. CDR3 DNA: TGTGCCAGCAGCCCAGGGGGGATTGGAAACACCATATATTTT.